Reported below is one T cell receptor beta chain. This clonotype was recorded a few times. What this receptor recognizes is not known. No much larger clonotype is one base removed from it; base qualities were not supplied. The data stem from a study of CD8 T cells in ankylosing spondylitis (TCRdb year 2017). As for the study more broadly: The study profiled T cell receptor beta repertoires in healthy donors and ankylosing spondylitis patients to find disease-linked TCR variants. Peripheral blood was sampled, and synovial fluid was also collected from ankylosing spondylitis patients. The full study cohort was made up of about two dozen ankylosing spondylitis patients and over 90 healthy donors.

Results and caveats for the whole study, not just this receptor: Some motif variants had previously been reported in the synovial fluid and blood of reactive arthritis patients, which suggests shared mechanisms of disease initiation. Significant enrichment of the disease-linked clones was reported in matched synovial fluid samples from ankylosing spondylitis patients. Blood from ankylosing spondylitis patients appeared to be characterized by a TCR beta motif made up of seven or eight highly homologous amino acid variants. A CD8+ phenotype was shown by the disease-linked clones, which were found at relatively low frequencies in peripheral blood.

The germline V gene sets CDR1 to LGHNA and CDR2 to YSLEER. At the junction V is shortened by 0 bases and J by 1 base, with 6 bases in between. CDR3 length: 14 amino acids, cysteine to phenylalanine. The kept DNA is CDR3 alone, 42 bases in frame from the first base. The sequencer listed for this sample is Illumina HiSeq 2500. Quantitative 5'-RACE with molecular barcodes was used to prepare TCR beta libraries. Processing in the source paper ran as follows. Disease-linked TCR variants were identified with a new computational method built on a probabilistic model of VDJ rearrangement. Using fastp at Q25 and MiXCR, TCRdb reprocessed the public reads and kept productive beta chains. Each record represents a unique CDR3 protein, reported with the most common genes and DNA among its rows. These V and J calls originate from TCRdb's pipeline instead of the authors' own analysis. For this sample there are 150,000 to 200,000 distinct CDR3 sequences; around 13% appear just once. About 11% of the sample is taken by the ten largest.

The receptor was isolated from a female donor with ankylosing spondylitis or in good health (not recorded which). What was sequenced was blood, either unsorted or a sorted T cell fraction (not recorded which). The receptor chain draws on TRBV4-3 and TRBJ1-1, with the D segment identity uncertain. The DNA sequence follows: TGCGCCAGCAGCCAAGATCTTGGGAACACTGAAGCTTTCTTT. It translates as CASSQDLGNTEAFF.